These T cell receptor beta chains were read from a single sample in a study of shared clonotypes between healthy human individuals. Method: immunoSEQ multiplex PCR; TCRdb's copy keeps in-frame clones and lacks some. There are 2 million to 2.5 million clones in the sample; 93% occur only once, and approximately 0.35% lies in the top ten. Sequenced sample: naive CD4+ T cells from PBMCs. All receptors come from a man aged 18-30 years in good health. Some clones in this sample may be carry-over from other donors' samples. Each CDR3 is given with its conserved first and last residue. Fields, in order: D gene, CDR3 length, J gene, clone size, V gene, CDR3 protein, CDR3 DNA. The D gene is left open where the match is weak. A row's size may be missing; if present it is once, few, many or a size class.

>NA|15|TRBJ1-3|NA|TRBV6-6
CASSYPAGSGNTIYF
TGTGCCAGCAGTTACCCCGCGGGGTCAGGAAACACCATATATTTT
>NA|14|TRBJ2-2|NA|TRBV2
CASSDSGNTGELFF
TGTGCCAGCAGTGACTCTGGTAACACCGGGGAGCTGTTTTTT
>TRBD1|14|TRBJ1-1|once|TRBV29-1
CSVARTGVNTEAFF
TGCAGCGTTGCCCGGACAGGGGTGAACACTGAAGCTTTCTTT
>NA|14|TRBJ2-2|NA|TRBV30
CAWSGRVNTGELFF
TGTGCCTGGAGTGGGAGGGTGAACACCGGGGAGCTGTTTTTT
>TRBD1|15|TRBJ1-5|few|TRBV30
CAWSRDRGGNQPQHF
TGTGCCTGGAGTCGGGACAGGGGAGGCAATCAGCCCCAGCATTTT
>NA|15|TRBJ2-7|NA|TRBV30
CAWSDRPGGTYEQCF
TGTGCCTGGAGCGATAGACCCGGGGGCACCTACGAGCAGTGCTTC
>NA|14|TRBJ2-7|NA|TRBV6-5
CASSSRGLSGEQYF
TGTGCCAGCAGTTCCCGGGGCCTATCCGGCGAGCAGTACTTC
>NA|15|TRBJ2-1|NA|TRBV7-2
CASSLGSGPGYEQFF
TGTGCCAGCAGCTTAGGGTCAGGCCCCGGCTATGAGCAGTTCTTC
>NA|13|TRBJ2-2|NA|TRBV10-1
CASSVDGTGELFF
TGCGCCAGCAGTGTGGACGGCACCGGGGAGCTGTTTTTT
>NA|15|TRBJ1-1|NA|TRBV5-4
CASSLAAAMNTEAFF
TGTGCCAGCAGCTTGGCGGCGGCGATGAACACTGAAGCTTTCTTT
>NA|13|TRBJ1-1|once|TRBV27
CASSLGGNTEAFF
TGTGCCAGCAGTTTAGGAGGGAACACTGAAGCTTTCTTT
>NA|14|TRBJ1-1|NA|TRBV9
CASSAGPPGSEAFF
TGTGCCAGCAGCGCTGGACCCCCGGGGTCTGAAGCTTTCTTT
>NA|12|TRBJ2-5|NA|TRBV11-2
CASSRARETQYF
TGTGCCAGCAGTAGGGCCAGAGAGACCCAGTACTTC
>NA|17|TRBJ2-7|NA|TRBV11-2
CASSVAVLGSGAYEQYF
TGTGCCAGCAGCGTGGCTGTGCTCGGCTCGGGCGCCTACGAGCAGTACTTC
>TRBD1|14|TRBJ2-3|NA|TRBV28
CASSQGQGADTQYF
TGTGCCAGCAGCCAGGGACAGGGGGCAGATACGCAGTATTTT
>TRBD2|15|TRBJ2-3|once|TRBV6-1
CALALLAGLTDTQYF
TGTGCTTTAGCATTACTAGCGGGACTCACAGATACGCAGTATTTT
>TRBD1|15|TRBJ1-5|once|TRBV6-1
CASSEWDRRNQPQHF
TGTGCCAGCAGTGAGTGGGACAGGCGAAATCAGCCCCAGCATTTT
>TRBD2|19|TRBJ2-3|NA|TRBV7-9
CASSQYRHIGREGTDTQYF
TGTGCCAGCAGCCAATATAGACATATCGGGCGGGAGGGCACAGATACGCAGTATTTT
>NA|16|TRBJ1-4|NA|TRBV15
CATSTLGRTTNEKLFF
TGTGCCACCAGCACCCTGGGTAGGACAACTAATGAAAAACTGTTTTTT
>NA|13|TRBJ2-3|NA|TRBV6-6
CASRPGHSDTQYF
TGTGCCAGCAGGCCGGGACATTCAGATACGCAGTATTTT
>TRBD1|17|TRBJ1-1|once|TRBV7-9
CASSFSTTGQGSTEAFF
TGTGCCAGCAGCTTCTCCACGACCGGACAGGGCTCGACTGAAGCTTTCTTT
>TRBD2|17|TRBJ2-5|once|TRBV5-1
CASSLVGLAGGQETQYF
TGCGCCAGCAGCTTAGTGGGACTAGCGGGCGGACAAGAGACCCAGTACTTC
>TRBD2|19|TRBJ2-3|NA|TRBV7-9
CASSQPSGLGRGYTDTQYF
TGTGCCAGCAGCCAACCCAGCGGCTTAGGGAGGGGCTACACAGATACGCAGTATTTT
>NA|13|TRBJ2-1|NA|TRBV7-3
CASSLRLGNEQFF
TGTGCCAGCAGCTTAAGGCTGGGGAATGAGCAGTTCTTC
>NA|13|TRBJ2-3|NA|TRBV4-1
CASSQVTFNTQYF
TGCGCCAGCAGCCAAGTTACTTTCAATACGCAGTATTTT
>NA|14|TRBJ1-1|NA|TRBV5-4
CASSLGGRNTEAFF
TGTGCCAGCAGCTTGGGTGGCAGGAACACTGAAGCTTTCTTT
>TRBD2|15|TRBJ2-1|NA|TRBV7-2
CASSLALAGVNEQFF
TGTGCCAGCAGCTTAGCGCTAGCGGGAGTCAATGAGCAGTTCTTC
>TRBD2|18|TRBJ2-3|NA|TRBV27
CASSLFTSGSGGTDTQYF
TGTGCCAGCAGTCTCTTCACTAGCGGGAGCGGTGGCACAGATACGCAGTATTTT
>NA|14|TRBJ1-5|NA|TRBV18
CASSREGVGQPQHF
TGTGCCAGCTCCCGGGAGGGAGTTGGGCAGCCCCAGCATTTT
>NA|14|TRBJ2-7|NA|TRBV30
CAWSGAGLSYEQYF
TGTGCCTGGAGCGGAGCGGGCCTAAGCTACGAGCAGTACTTC
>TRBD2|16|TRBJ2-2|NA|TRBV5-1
CASSPPLAANTGELFF
TGCGCCAGCAGCCCACCACTAGCGGCGAACACCGGGGAGCTGTTTTTT
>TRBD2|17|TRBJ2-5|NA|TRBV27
CASSSRGTSGSLETQYF
TGTGCCAGCAGTTCTAGAGGGACTAGCGGGAGTTTAGAGACCCAGTACTTC
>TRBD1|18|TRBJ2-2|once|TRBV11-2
CASSKITAAGGAAGELFF
TGTGCCAGCAGCAAAATAACCGCCGCAGGGGGCGCCGCCGGGGAGCTGTTTTTT
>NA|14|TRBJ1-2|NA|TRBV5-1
CASSLGQDNYGYTF
TGCGCCAGCAGCTTGGGACAGGACAACTATGGCTACACCTTC
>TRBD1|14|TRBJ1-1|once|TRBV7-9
CASSLDRGDTEAFF
TGTGCCAGCAGCCTGGACAGGGGGGACACTGAAGCTTTCTTT
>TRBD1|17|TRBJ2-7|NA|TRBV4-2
CASSQDPYRQGDNEQYF
TGTGCCAGCAGCCAAGATCCCTATCGACAGGGGGATAATGAGCAGTACTTC
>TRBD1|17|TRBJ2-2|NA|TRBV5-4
CASSPLSRTGNTGELFF
TGTGCCAGCAGCCCCCTAAGCAGGACAGGGAACACCGGGGAGCTGTTTTTT
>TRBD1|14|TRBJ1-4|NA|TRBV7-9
CASSPGQGAEKLFF
TGTGCCAGCAGCCCCGGACAGGGAGCCGAAAAACTGTTTTTT